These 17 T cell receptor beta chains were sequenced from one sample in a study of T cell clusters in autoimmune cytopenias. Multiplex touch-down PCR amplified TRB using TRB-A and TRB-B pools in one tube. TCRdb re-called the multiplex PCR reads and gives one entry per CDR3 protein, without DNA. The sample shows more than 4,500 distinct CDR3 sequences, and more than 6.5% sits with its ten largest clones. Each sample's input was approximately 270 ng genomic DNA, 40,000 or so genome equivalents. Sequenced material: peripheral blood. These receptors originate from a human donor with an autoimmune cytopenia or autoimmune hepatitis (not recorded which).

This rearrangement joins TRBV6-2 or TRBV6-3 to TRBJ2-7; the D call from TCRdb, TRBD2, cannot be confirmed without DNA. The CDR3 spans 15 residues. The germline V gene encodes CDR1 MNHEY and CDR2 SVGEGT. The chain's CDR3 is CASTGTSGGYYEQYF.

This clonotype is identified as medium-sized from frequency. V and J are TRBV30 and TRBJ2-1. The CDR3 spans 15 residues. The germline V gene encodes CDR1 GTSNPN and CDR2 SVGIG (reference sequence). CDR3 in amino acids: CAWSVAESSYNEQFF.

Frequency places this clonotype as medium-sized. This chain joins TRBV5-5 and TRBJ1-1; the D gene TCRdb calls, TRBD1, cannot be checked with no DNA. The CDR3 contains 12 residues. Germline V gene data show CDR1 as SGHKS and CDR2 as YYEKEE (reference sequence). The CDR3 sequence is CASSSQGIEAFF.

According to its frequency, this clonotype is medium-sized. CDR3 sequence: CASSIQGSGTGELFF. The chain uses TRBV19 and TRBJ2-2; TCRdb indicates TRBD1, and absent DNA this call remains unverified. Looked up from germline, CDR1 is LNHDA and CDR2 is SQIVND (reference sequence). The CDR3 loop spans 15 amino acids.

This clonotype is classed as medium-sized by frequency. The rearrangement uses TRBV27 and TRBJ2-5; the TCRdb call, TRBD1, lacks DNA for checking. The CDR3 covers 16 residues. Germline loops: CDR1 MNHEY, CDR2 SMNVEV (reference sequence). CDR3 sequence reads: CASSFRRTGGAETQYF.

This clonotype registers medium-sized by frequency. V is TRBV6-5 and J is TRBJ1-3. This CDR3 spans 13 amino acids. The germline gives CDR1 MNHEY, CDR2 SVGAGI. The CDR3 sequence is CASSYRTGNTIYF.

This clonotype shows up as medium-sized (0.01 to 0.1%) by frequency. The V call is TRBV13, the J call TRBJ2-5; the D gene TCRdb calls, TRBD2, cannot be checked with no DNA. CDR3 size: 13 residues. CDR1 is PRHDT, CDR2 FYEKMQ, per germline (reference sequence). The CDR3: CASSRPAQETQYF.

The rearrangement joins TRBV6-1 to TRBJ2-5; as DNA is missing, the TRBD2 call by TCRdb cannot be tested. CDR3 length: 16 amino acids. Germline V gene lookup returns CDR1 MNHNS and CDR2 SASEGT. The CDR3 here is CASSYSTGGRGETQYF.

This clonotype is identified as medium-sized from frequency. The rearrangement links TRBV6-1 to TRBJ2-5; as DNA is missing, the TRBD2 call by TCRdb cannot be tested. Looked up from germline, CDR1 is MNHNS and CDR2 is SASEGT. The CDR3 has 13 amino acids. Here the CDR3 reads CASKTSGRETQYF.

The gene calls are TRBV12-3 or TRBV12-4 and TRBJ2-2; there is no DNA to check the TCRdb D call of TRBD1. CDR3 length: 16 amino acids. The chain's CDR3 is CASRGGRTPGTGELFF.

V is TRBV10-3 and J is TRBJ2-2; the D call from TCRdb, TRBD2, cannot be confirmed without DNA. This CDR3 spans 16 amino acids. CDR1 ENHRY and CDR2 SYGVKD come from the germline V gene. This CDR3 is CAISEGEVVNTWELFF.

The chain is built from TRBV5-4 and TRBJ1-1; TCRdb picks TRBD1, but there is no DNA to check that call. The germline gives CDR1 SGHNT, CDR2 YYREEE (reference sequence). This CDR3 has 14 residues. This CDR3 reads CATREGQWALEAFF.

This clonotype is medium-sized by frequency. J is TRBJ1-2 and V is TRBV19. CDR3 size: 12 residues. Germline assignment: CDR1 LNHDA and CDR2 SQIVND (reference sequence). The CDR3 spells CASMYSNYGYTF.

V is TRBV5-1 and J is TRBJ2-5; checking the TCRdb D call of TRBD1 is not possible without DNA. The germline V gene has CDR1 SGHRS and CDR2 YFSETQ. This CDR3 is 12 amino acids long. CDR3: CASGQGGETQYF.

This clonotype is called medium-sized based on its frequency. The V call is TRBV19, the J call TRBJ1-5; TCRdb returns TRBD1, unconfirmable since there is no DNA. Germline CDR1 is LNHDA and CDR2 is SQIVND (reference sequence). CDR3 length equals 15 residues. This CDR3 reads CASSIMGVSNQPQHF. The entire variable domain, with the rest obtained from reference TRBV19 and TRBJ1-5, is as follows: DGGITQSPKYLFRKEGQNVTLSCEQNLNHDAMYWYRQDPGQGLRLIYYSQIVNDFQKGDIAEGYSVSREKKESFPLTVTSAQKNPTAFYLCASSIMGVSNQPQHFGDGTRLSIL.

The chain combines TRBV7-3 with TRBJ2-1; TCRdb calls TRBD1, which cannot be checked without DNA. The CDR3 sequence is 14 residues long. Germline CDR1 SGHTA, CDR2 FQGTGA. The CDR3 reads CASSLTPGSNEQFF.

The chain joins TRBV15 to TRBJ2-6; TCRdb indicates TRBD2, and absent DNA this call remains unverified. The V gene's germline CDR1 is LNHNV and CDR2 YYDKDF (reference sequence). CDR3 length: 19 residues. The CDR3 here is CATSRPTSGGLSGANVLTF.